The entry that follows covers one T cell receptor beta chain sequence. Antigen: not known. This sample's treatment: oral pan-JAK inhibitor, 5-10 mg twice daily. CDR3 length equals 13 residues. Deletions cut 8 bases from V and 6 bases from J, with 13 bases between. Germline loops: CDR1 LNHNV, CDR2 YYDKDF (reference sequence). These data belong to a study of CD8+ T cells in alopecia areata. Overall study context: People stayed on tofacitinib for 6 to 18 months, then stopped the drug for 6 months.

Overall study results and limits: Many expanded lesional clones remained in scalp and blood on tofacitinib. Uncertainty about whether baseline CD8+ expansion is linked to response remains, with one nonresponder.

cDNA reverse transcribed from extracted RNA served as the sequencing template. Using immunoSEQ multiplex PCR, the repertoire was profiled, and TCRdb retains in-frame clones only, with some absent. The sample has about 200,000 clones, 64% seen once. Source: CD4+ T cells sorted from blood, taken at week 4, from a patient treated with tofacitinib. The chain employs TRBV15 and TRBJ2-2; possibly TRBD1 for D (5 bases). The clonotype was recovered from a human donor with alopecia areata. CDR3 DNA: TGTGCCACCGGGGCCAGCTCTGCCGGGGAGCTGTTTTTT. This codes for CATGASSAGELFF.